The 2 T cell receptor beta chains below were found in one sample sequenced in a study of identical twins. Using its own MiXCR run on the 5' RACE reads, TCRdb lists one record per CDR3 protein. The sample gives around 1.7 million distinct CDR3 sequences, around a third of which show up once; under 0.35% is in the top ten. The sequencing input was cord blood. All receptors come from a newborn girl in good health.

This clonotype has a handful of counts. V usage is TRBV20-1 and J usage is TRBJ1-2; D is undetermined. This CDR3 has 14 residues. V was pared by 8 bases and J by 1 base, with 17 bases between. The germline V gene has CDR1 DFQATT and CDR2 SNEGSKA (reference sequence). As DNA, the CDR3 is TGCAGTCCCCAACCCCGACTGATTAACTATGGCTACACCTTC. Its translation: CSPQPRLINYGYTF.

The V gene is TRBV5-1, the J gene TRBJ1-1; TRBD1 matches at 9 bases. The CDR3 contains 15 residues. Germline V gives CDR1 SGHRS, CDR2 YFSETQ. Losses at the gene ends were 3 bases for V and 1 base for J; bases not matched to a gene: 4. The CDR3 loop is CASSCGDRENTEAFF. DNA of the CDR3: TGCGCCAGCAGCTGCGGGGACAGGGAGAACACTGAAGCTTTCTTT.